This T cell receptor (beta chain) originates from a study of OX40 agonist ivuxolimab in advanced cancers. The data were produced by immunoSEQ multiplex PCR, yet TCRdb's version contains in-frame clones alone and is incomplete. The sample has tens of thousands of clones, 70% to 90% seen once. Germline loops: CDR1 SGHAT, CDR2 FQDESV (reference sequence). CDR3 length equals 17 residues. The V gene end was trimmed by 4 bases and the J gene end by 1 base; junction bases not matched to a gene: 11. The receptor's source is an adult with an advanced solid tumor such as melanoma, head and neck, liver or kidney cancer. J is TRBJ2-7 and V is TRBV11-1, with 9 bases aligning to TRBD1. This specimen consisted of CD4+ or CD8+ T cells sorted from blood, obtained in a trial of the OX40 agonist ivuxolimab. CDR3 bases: TGTGCCAGCAGCTCCCCCGGGACAGGGAAAATTTCCTACGAGCAGTACTTC. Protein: CASSSPGTGKISYEQYF.